The clone carrying this TCR beta chain was seen a single time. This CDR3 spans 14 amino acids. Germline V gene lookup returns CDR1 SGDLS and CDR2 YYNGEE. The PCR was carried out with 60 Vbeta primers and 13 Jbeta primers. Profiled with immunoSEQ multiplex PCR; TCRdb holds only in-frame clones, not every one. The table has approximately 67,000 clones, approximately 71% seen once. The data derive from a study of cytomegalovirus exposure and HLA in healthy donors. Input material: PBMCs. The sequence was collected from a woman under 40 in good health and CMV-seronegative. The rearrangement joins TRBV9 to TRBJ2-5; TRBD1 matches 8 bases. The J call is in doubt because the DNA end fits TRBJ2-7 better. The CDR3 is CASSVGDRWYEQYF. Here the CDR3 DNA reads TGTGCCAGCAGCGTAGGGGACAGGTGGTACGAGCAGTACTTC.